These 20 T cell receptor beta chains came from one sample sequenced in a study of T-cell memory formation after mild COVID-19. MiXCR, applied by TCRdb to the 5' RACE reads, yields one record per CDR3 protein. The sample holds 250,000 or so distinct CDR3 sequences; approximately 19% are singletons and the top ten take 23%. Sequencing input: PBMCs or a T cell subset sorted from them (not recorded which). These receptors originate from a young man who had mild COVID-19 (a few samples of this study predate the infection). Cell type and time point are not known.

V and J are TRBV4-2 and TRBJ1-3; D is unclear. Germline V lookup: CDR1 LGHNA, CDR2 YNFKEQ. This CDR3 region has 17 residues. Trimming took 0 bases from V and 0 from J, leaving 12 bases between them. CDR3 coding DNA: TGTGCCAGCAGCCAAGATTCCGACTCTAGCTCTGGAAACACCATATATTTT. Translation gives CASSQDSDSSSGNTIYF.

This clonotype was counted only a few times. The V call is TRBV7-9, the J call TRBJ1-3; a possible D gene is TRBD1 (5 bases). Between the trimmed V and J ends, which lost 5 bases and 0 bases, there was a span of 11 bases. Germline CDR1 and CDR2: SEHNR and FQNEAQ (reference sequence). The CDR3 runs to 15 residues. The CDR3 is CASSHRTNSGNTIYF. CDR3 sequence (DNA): TGTGCCAGCAGCCACCGGACAAACTCTGGAAACACCATATATTTT.

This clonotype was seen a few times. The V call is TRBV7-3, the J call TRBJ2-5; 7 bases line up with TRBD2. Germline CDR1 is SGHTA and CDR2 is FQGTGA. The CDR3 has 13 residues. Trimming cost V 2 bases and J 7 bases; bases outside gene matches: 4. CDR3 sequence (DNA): TGTGCCAGCAGCTTATACCCGGGAGGGACCCAGTACTTC. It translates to CASSLYPGGTQYF. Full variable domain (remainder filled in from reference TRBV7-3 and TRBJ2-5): GAGVSQTPSNKVTEKGKYVELRCDPISGHTALYWYRQSLGQGPEFLIYFQGTGAADDSGLPNDRFFAVRPEGSVSTLKIQRTERGDSAVYLCASSLYPGGTQYFGPGTRLLVL.

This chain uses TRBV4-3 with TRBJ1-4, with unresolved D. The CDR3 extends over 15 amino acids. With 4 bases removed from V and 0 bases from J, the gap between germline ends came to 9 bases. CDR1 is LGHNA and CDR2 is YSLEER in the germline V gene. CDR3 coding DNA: TGCGCCAGCAGCCCGAAAGGCTCAACTAATGAAAAACTGTTTTTT. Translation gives CASSPKGSTNEKLFF.

The chain's CDR3 is CASSLEVSGANVLTF. CDR3 in DNA: TGTGCCAGCAGCTTAGAGGTCTCTGGGGCCAACGTCCTGACTTTC. This chain joins TRBV7-2 and TRBJ2-6; D is undetermined. The CDR3 is 15 residues long. The ends were cut back, 1 base at V and 0 bases at J, with 4 bases in the middle. Germline assignment: CDR1 SGHTA and CDR2 FQGNSA. Filled out from reference TRBV7-2 and TRBJ2-6, the complete variable domain reads GAGVSQSPSNKVTEKGKDVELRCDPISGHTALYWYRQSLGQGLEFLIYFQGNSAPDKSGLPSDRFSAERTGGSVSTLTIQRTQQEDSAVYLCASSLEVSGANVLTFGAGSRLTVL.

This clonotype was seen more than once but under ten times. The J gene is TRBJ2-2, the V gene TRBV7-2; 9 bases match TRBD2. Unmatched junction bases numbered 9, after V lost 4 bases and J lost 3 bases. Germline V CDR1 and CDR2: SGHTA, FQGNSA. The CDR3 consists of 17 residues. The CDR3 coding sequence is TGTGCCAGCAGCTCTAACACCTTAGCGGGGGACACCGGGGAGCTGTTTTTT. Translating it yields CASSSNTLAGDTGELFF.

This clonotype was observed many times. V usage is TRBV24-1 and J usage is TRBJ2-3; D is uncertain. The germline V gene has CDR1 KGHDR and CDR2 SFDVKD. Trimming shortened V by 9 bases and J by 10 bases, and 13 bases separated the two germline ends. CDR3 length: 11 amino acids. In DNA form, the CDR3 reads TGTGCCACCGGGGATCCTAGGTCGCAGTATTTT. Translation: CATGDPRSQYF.

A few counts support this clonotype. The CDR3 protein is CASQRGGGTEAFF. The CDR3 DNA reads as TGTGCCAGCCAACGGGGCGGGGGGACTGAAGCTTTCTTT. The chain uses TRBV6-6 and TRBJ1-1; the D gene is possibly TRBD1 (5 bases). This CDR3 has 13 amino acids. V gave up 8 bases and J gave up 5 bases, with 15 bases separating them. Germline values: CDR1 MNHNY, CDR2 SVGAGI (reference sequence).

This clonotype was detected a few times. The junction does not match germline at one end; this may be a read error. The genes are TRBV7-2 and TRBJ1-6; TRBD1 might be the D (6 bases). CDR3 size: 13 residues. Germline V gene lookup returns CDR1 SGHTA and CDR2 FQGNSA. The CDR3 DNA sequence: TGTGCCAGCAGCCGAACAGGGAATTCAGCCCTCCACTTT. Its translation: CASSRTGNSALHF. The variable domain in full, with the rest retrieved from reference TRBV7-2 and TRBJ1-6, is GAGVSQSPSNKVTEKGKDVELRCDPISGHTALYWYRQSLGQGLEFLIYFQGNSAPDKSGLPSDRFSAERTGGSVSTLTIQRTQQEDSAVYLCASSRTGNSALHFGNGTRLTVT.

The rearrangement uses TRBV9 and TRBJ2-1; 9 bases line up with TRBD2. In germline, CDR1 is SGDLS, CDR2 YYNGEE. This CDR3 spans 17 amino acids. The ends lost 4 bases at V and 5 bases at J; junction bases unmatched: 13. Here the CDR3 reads CASSPPGRAGGNNEQFF. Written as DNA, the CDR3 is TGTGCCAGCAGCCCCCCTGGGAGAGCGGGGGGAAACAATGAGCAGTTCTTC.

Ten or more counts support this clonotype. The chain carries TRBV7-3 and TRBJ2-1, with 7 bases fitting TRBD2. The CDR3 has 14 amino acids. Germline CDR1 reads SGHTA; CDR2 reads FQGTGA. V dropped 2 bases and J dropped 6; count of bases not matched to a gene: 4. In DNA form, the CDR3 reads TGTGCCAGCAGCTTACTAGCGGCGAGCAATGAGCAGTTCTTC. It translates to CASSLLAASNEQFF.

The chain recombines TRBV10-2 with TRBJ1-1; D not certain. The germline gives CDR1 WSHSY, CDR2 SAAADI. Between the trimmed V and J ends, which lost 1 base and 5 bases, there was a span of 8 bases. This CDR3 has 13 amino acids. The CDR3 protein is CASSEFGETEAFF. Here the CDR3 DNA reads TGCGCCAGCAGTGAGTTCGGGGAAACTGAAGCTTTCTTT.

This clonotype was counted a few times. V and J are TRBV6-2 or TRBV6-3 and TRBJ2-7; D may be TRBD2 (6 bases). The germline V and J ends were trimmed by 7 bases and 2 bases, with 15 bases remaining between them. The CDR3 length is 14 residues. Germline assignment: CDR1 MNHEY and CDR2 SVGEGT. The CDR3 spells CASTREGATYEQYV. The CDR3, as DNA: TGTGCCAGCACGCGGGAAGGGGCCACCTACGAGCAGTACGTC.

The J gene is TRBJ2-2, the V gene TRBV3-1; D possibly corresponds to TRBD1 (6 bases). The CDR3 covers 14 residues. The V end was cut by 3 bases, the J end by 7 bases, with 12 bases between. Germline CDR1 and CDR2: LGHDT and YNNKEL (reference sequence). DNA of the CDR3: TGTGCCAGCAGCCAGCAGGGGTTAGGCGGGGAGCTGTTTTTT. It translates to CASSQQGLGGELFF.

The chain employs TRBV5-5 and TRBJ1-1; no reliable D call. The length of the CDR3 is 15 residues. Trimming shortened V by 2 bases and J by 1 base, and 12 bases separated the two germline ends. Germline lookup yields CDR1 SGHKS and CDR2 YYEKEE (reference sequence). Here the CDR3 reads CASSFVYSQNTEAFF. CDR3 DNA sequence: TGTGCCAGCAGCTTTGTTTACAGCCAGAACACTGAAGCTTTCTTT. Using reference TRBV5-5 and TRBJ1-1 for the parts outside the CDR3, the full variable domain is DAGVTQSPTHLIKTRGQQVTLRCSPISGHKSVSWYQQVLGQGPQFIFQYYEKEERGRGNFPDRFSARQFPNYSSELNVNALLLGDSALYLCASSFVYSQNTEAFFGQGTRLTVV.

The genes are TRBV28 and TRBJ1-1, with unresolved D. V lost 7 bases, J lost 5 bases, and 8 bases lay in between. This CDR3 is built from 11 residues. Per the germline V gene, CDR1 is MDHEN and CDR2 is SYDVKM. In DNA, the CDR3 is TGTGCCAGCACGAGGGTTACTGAAGCTTTCTTT. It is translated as CASTRVTEAFF.

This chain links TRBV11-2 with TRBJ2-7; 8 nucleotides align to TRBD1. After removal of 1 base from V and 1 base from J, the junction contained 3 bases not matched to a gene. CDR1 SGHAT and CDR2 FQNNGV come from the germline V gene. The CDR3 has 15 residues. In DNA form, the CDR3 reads TGTGCCAGCAGCTTAGGGACAGGGTGGTCCTACGAGCAGTACTTC. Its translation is CASSLGTGWSYEQYF.

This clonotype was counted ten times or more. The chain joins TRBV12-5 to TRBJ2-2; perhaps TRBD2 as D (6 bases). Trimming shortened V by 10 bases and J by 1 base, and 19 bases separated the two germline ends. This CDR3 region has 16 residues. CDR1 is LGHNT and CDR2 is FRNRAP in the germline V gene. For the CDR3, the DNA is TGTGCTATAAAACCCACCGGGACTCAGAACACCGGGGAGCTGTTTTTT. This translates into CAIKPTGTQNTGELFF.

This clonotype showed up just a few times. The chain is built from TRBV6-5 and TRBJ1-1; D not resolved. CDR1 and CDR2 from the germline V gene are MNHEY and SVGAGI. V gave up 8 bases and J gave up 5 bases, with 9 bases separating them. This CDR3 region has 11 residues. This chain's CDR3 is CASRYRTEAFF. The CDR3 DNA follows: TGTGCCAGCCGCTATAGGACTGAAGCTTTCTTT.

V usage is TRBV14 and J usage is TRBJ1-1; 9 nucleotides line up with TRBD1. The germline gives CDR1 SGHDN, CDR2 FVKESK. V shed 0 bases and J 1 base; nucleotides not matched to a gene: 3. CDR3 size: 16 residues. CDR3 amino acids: CASSQDWGQGNTEAFF. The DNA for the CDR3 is TGTGCCAGCAGCCAAGATTGGGGACAGGGGAACACTGAAGCTTTCTTT.